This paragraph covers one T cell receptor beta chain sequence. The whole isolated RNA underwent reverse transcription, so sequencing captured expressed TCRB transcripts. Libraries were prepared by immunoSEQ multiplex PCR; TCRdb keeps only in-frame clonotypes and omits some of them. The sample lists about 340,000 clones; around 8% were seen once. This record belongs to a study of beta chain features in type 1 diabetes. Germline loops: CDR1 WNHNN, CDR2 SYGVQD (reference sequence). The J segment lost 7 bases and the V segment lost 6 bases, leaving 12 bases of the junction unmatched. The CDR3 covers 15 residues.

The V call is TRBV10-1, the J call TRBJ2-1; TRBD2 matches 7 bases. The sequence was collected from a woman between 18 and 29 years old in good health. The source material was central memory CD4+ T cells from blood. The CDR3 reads CASSSGGSGGNEQFF. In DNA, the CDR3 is TGCGCCAGCAGCTCCGGCGGGAGCGGAGGGAATGAGCAGTTCTTC.